The 5 T cell receptor beta chains reported below all come from one sample, sequenced in a study of blood T cell repertoires in COVID-19. Here immunoSEQ multiplex PCR was the method, and the copy in TCRdb shows in-frame clones only, minus some. The data contain about 210,000 clones, roughly 90% of them singletons. Sequenced: PBMCs or T cells enriched from blood (not recorded which). The receptors shown here come from a man aged 18 to 29 with acute COVID-19.

V and J are TRBV19 and TRBJ1-6; D remains unclear. The CDR3 runs to 14 residues. Trimming left V 6 bases short and J 9 bases short, with 15 bases between. Germline CDR1 and CDR2: LNHDA and SQIVND (reference sequence). CDR3 in DNA: TGTGCCAGTAGCGAGCAGCGGATGGGTTCACCCCTCCACTTT. Translation gives CASSEQRMGSPLHF.

The chain employs TRBV5-4 and TRBJ2-5; tentatively, D is TRBD1 (6 bases). Germline-derived CDR1 and CDR2 are SGHNT and YYREEE (reference sequence). Trimming cost V 0 bases and J 2 bases, with 8 bases left between them. This CDR3 comprises 14 residues. The CDR3 DNA follows: TGTGCCAGCAGCTTGGGGACAGCACAAGAGACCCAGTACTTC. Encoded protein: CASSLGTAQETQYF.

V and J are TRBV2 and TRBJ1-3, with 9 bases fitting TRBD1. This CDR3 spans 16 amino acids. The V gene's germline CDR1 is SNHLY and CDR2 FYNNEI. The ends lost 6 bases at V and 3 bases at J; junction bases unmatched: 9. For the CDR3, the DNA is TGTGCCAGCAGGGGAACAGGGGGCCTTCTTGGAAACACCATATATTTT. It specifies CASRGTGGLLGNTIYF.

The chain uses TRBV7-6 and TRBJ1-6; no clear D gene. The CDR3 is 16 amino acids. Germline CDR1 reads SGHVS; CDR2 reads FNYEAQ. Trimming took 5 bases from V and 7 from J, leaving 18 bases between them. CDR3 DNA: TGTGCCAGCAGCGGGCAAGCAGGAGGGCAAAATTCACCCCTCCACTTT. It translates to CASSGQAGGQNSPLHF. The full variable domain, with the rest looked up from reference TRBV7-6 and TRBJ1-6, is GAGVSQSPRYKVTKRGQDVALRCDPISGHVSLYWYRQALGQGPEFLTYFNYEAQQDKSGLPNDRFSAERPEGSISTLTIQRTEQRDSAMYRCASSGQAGGQNSPLHFGNGTRLTVT.

The chain links TRBV18 to TRBJ2-7; tentative D call: TRBD1 (5 bases). The germline V gene has CDR1 KGHSH and CDR2 LQKENI. The CDR3 spans 14 residues. Trimming pared 1 base from V and 0 bases from J, leaving 7 bases between. The CDR3 sequence is CASSPRQSSYEQYF. The CDR3 nucleotides are TGTGCCAGCTCACCACGACAGAGCTCCTACGAGCAGTACTTC.